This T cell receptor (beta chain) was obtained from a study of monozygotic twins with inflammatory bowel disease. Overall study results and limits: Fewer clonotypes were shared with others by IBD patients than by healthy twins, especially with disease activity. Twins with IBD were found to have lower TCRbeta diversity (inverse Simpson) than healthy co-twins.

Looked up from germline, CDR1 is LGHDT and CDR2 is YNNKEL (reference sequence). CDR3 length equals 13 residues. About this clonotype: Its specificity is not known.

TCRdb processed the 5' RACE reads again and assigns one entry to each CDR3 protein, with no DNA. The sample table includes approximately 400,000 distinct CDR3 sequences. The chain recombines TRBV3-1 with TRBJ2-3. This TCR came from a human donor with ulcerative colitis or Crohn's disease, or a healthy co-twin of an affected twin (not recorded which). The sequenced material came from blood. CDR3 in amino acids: CASSPYRRDTQYF.